This T cell receptor beta chain came from a study of cytotoxic CD8 clonotypes in ibrutinib-treated CLL. The wider study: Patient counts were roughly 10 relapsed/refractory, approximately 15 treatment-naive and about 17 IGHV unmutated.

Germline trimming cut 2 bases from V and 7 bases from J; bases unmatched to any gene: 9. The CDR3 spans 16 residues. Germline assignment: CDR1 MNHEY and CDR2 SMNVEV (reference sequence). Clones were sequenced by immunoSEQ multiplex PCR, and TCRdb holds only the in-frame ones, with some missing. The sample shows roughly 150,000 clones, 81% of them seen only once. This clonotype was obtained from a human donor with chronic lymphocytic leukemia. The chain uses TRBV27 and TRBJ2-7; TRBD1 agrees at 12 bases. Sequencing was performed on PBMCs, taken after 12 months of ibrutinib treatment. In DNA form, the CDR3 reads TGTGCCAGCAGTTTAGGGGGACAGGGGGCAATTTGGGAGCAGTACTTC. It encodes CASSLGGQGAIWEQYF.